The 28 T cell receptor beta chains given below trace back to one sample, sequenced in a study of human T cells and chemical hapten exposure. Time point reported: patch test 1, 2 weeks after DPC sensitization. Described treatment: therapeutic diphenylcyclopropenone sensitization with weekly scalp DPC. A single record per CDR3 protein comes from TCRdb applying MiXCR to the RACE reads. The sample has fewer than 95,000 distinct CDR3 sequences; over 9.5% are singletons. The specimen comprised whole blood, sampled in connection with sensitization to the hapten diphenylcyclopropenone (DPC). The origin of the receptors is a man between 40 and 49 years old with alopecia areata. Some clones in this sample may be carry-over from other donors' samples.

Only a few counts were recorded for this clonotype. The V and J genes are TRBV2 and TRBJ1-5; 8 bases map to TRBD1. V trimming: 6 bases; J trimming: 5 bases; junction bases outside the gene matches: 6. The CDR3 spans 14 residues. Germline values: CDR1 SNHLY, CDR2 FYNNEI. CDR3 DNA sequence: TGTGCCAGCAGAATAACAGGGGGAGATCAGCCCCAGCATTTT. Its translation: CASRITGGDQPQHF.

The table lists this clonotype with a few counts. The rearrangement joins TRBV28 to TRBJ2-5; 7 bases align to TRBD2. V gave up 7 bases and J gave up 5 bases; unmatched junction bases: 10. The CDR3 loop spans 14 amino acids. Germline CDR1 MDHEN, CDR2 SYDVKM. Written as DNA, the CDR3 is TGTGCCAGCAACCGGGGAGGGAGTAGGGAGACCCAGTACTTC. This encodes CASNRGGSRETQYF.

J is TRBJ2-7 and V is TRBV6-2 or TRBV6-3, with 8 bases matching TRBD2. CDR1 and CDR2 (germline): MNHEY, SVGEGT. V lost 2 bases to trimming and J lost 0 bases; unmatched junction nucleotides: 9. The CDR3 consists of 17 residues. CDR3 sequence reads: CASSYREGPKSSYEQYV. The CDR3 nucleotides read TGTGCCAGCAGTTACCGGGAGGGACCCAAGAGCTCCTACGAGCAGTACGTC.

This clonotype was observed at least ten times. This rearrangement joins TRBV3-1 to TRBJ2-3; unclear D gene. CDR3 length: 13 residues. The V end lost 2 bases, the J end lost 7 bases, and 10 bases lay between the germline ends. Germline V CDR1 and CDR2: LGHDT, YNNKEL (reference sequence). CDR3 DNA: TGTGCCAGCAGCCAATCTGGGCCTTATACGCAGTATTTT. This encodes CASSQSGPYTQYF.

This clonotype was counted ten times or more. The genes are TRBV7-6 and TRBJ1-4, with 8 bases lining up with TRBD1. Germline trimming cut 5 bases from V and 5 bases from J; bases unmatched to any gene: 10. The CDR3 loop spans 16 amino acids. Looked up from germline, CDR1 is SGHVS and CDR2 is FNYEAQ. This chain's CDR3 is CASSRPWDRKNEKLFF. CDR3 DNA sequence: TGTGCCAGCAGCAGACCCTGGGACAGGAAAAATGAAAAACTGTTTTTT.

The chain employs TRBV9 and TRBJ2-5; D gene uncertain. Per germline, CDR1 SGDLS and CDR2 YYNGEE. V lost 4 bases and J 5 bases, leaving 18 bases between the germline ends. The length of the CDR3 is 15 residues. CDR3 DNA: TGTGCCAGCAGCAGTAGCAGGAGAGACATGGAGACCCAGTACTTC. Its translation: CASSSSRRDMETQYF.

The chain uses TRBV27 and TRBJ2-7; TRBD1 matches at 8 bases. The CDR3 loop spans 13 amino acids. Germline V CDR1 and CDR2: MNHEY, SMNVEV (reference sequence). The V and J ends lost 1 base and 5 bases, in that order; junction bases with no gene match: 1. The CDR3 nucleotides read TGTGCCAGCAGTTTATGGACAGGGAACGAGCAGTACTTC. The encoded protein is CASSLWTGNEQYF.

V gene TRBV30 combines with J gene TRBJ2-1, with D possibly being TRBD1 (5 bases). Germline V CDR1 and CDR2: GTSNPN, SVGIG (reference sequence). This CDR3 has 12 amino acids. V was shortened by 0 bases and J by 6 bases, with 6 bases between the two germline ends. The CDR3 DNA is TGTGCCTGGAGTGTAGGGGTCAATGAGCAGTTCTTC. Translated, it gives CAWSVGVNEQFF.

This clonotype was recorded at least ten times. In DNA form, the CDR3 reads TGTGCCAGCAGTTGGACAGGGGATAGCAATCAGCCCCAGCATTTT. Encoded protein: CASSWTGDSNQPQHF. V and J are TRBV6-1 and TRBJ1-5, with 9 bases that match TRBD1. CDR1 MNHNS and CDR2 SASEGT come from the germline V gene. This CDR3 has 15 amino acids. The ends lost 5 bases at V and 0 bases at J; junction bases unmatched: 2.

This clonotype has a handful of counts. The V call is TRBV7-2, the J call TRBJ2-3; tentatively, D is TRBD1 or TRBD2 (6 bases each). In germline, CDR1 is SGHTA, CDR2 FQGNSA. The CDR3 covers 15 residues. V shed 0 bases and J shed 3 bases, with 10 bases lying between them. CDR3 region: CASSLAVGGTDTQYF. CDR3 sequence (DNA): TGTGCCAGCAGCTTAGCTGTAGGGGGGACAGATACGCAGTATTTT. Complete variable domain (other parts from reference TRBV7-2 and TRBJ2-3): GAGVSQSPSNKVTEKGKDVELRCDPISGHTALYWYRQSLGQGLEFLIYFQGNSAPDKSGLPSDRFSAERTGGSVSTLTIQRTQQEDSAVYLCASSLAVGGTDTQYFGPGTRLTVL.

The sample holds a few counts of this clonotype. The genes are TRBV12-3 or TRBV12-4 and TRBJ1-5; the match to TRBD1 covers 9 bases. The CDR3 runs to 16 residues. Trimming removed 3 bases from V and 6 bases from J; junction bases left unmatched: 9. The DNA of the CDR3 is TGTGCCAGCAGTTTTTTCCCGACAGGGGGGATTCAGCCCCAGCATTTT. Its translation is CASSFFPTGGIQPQHF.

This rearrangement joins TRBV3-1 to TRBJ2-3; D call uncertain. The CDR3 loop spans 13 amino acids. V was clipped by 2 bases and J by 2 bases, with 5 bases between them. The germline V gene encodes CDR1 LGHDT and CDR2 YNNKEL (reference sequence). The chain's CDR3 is CASSQPLTDTQYF. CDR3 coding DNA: TGTGCCAGCAGCCAACCTCTCACAGATACGCAGTATTTT.

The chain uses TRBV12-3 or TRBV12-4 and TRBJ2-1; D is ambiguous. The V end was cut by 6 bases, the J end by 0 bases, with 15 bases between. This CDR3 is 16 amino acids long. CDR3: CASSPPWKSSYNEQFF. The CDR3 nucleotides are TGTGCCAGCAGCCCTCCGTGGAAAAGCTCCTACAATGAGCAGTTCTTC.

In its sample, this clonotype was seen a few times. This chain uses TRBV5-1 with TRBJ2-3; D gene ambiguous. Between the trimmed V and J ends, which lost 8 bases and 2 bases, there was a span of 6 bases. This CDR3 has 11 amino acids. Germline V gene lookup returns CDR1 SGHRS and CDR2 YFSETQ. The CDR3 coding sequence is TGCGCCAGTGGGTCCACAGATACGCAGTATTTT. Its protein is CASGSTDTQYF.

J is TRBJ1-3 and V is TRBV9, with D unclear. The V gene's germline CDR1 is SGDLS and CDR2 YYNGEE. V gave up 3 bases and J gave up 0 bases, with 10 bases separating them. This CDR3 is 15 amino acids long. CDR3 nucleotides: TGTGCCAGCAGCGACGAGAGGTACTCTGGAAACACCATATATTTT. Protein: CASSDERYSGNTIYF. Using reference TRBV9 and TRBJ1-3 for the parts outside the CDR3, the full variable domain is DSGVTQTPKHLITATGQRVTLRCSPRSGDLSVYWYQQSLDQGLQFLIQYYNGEERAKGNILERFSAQQFPDLHSELNLSSLELGDSALYFCASSDERYSGNTIYFGEGSWLTVV.

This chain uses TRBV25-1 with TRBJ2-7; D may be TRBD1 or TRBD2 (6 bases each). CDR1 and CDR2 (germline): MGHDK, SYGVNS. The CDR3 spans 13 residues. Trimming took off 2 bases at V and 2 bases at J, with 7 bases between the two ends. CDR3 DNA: TGTGCCAGCAGTGAAGGGGGGCCCTACGAGCAGTACTTC. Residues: CASSEGGPYEQYF.

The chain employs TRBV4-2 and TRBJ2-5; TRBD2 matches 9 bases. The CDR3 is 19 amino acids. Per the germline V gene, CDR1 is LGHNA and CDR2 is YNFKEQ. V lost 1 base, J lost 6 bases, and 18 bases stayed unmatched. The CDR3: CASSQGGWELAGRRKTQYF. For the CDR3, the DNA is TGTGCCAGCAGCCAAGGAGGATGGGAACTAGCGGGCCGCCGGAAGACCCAGTACTTC.

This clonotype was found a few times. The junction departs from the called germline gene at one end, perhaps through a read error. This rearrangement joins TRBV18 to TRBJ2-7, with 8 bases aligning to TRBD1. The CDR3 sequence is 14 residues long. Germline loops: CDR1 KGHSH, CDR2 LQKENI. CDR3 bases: TGTGCCAGCTCACCACAGGACAGGGCCCTAGTAATGGACTTC. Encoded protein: CASSPQDRALVMDF.

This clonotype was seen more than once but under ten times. CDR3 sequence (DNA): TGTGCCAGCAGTTGGGGGGACGAGGGTATCACAGATACGCAGTATTTT. The encoded protein is CASSWGDEGITDTQYF. V and J are TRBV28 and TRBJ2-3; possible D gene TRBD2, 6 bases. Germline V gene data show CDR1 as MDHEN and CDR2 as SYDVKM. Trimming shortened V by 4 bases and J by 2 bases, and 16 bases separated the two germline ends. This CDR3 is 16 amino acids long. Based on the CDR3 plus reference TRBV28 and TRBJ2-3, the full variable domain is DVKVTQSSRYLVKRTGEKVFLECVQDMDHENMFWYRQDPGLGLRLIYFSYDVKMKEKGDIPEGYSVSREKKERFSLILESASTNQTSMYLCASSWGDEGITDTQYFGPGTRLTVL.

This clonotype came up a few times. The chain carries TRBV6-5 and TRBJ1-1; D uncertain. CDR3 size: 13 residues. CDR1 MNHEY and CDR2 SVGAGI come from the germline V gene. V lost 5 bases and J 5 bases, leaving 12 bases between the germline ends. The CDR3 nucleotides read TGTGCCAGCAGTCGGGAGATTTGGACTGAAGCTTTCTTT. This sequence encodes CASSREIWTEAFF.

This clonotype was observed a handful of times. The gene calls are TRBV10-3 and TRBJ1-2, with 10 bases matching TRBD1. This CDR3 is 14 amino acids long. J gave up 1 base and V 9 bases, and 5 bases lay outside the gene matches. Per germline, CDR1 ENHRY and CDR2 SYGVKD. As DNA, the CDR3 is TGTGCCATAGATGGACAGGGGGATAACTATGGCTACACCTTC. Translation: CAIDGQGDNYGYTF.

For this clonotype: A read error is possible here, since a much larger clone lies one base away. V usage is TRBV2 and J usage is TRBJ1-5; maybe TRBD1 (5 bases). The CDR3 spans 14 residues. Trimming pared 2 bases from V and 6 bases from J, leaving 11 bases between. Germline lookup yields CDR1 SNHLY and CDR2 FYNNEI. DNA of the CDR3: TGTGCCAGCAGTGAACCAGGGAGGGGTCAGCCCCAGCATTTT. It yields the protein CASSEPGRGQPQHF.

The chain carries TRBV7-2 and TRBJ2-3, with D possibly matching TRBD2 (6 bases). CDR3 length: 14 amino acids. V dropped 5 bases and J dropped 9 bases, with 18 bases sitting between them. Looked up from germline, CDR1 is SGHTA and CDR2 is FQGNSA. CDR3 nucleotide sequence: TGTGCCAGCAGCCCTCCGGGACTTCCTGGAACGCAGTATTTT. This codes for CASSPPGLPGTQYF. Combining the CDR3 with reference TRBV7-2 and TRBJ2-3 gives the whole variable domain GAGVSQSPSNKVTEKGKDVELRCDPISGHTALYWYRQSLGQGLEFLIYFQGNSAPDKSGLPSDRFSAERTGGSVSTLTIQRTQQEDSAVYLCASSPPGLPGTQYFGPGTRLTVL.

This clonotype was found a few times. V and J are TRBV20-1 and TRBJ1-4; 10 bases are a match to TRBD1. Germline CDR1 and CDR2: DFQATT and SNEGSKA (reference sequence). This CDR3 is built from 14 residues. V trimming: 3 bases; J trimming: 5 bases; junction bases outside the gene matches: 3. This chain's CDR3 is CSARRGQGNEKLFF. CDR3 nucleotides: TGCAGTGCTAGGAGGGGACAGGGGAATGAAAAACTGTTTTTT.

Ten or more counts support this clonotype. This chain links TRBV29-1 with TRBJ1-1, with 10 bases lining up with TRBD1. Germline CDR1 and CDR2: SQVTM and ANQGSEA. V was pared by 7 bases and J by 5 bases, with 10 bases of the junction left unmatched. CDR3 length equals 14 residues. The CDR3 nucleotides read TGCAGCGCGAGACAGGGGGCTTTGTCGACTGAAGCTTTCTTT. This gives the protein CSARQGALSTEAFF.

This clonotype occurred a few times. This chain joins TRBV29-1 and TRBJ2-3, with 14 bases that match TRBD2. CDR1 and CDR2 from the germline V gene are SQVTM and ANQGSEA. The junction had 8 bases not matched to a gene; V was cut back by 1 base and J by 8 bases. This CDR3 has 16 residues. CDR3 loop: CSVEGGGTSGSLTQYF. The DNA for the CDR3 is TGCAGCGTTGAAGGAGGAGGGACTAGCGGGAGCCTTACGCAGTATTTT.

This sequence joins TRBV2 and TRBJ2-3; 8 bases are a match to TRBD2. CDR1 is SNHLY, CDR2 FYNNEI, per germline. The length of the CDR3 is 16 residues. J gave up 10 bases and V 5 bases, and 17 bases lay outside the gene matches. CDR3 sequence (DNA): TGTGCCAGCAGTCGACTCGCGGGAGGACAGACCAACCCGCAGTATTTT. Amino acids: CASSRLAGGQTNPQYF.

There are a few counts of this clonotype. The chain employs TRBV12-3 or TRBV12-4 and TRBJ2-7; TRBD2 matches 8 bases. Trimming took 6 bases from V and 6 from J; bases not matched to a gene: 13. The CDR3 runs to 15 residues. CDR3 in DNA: TGTGCCAGCAGCCTTCACGGGAGGGCCTTAGGCGAGCAGTACTTC. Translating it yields CASSLHGRALGEQYF.